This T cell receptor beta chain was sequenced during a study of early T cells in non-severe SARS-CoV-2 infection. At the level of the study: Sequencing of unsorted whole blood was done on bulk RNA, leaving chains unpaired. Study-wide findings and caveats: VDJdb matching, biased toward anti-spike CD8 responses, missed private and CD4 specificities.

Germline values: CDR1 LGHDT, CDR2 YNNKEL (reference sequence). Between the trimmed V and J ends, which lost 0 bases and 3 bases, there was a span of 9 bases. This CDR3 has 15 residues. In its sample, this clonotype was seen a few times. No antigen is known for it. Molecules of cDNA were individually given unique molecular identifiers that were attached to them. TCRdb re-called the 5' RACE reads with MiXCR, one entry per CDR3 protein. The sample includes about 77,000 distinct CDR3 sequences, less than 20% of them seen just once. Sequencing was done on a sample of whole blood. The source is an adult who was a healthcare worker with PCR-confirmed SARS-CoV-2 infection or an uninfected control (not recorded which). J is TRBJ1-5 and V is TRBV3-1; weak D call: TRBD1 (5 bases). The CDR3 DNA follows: TGTGCCAGCAGCCAAGATACAGGCTTCAATCAGCCCCAGCATTTT. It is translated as CASSQDTGFNQPQHF.